These T cell receptor beta chains were read from a single sample in a study of identifying expanded T cells in peripheral blood. Profiled with immunoSEQ multiplex PCR; TCRdb holds only in-frame clones, not every one. The table records around 94,000 clones, roughly 85% of them present only once. Sequencing used blood. These receptors were taken from a person aged 18 to 75 in good health. Both conserved end residues are part of each CDR3. Fields, in order: D gene, J gene, clone size, V gene, CDR3 DNA, CDR3 protein. D genes are given only for firm matches. Clone sizes are given selectively: once, few, many, or a class where the clone is expanded.

d_call: .
j_call: TRBJ2-7
clone_size: .
v_call: TRBV6-6
cdr3_nt: TGTGCCAGCAGTTGGGGTAGGGGAGGGGGAAGGGAGCAGTACTTC
cdr3_aa: CASSWGRGGGREQYF

d_call: .
j_call: TRBJ1-3
clone_size: .
v_call: TRBV18
cdr3_nt: TGTGCCAGTTTCGCGGGGGGATCTGGAAACACCATATATTTT
cdr3_aa: CASFAGGSGNTIYF

d_call: TRBD2
j_call: TRBJ2-1
clone_size: .
v_call: TRBV30
cdr3_nt: TGTGCCTGGAGTAGCGGGGGGGCTGTGGAGTTCTTC
cdr3_aa: CAWSSGGAVEFF

d_call: .
j_call: TRBJ2-2
clone_size: once
v_call: TRBV23-1
cdr3_nt: TGCGCCAGCGGCCAGGGATTCGGCGCGAACACCGGGGAGCTGTTTTTT
cdr3_aa: CASGQGFGANTGELFF

d_call: .
j_call: TRBJ2-4
clone_size: .
v_call: TRBV6-1
cdr3_nt: TGTGCCAGCAGTGATGGGGTAACCAAAAACATTCAGTACTTC
cdr3_aa: CASSDGVTKNIQYF

d_call: .
j_call: TRBJ2-5
clone_size: .
v_call: TRBV5-4
cdr3_nt: TGTGCCAGCAGCTTGGAAGGGCTACAAGAGACCCAGTACTTC
cdr3_aa: CASSLEGLQETQYF

d_call: .
j_call: TRBJ2-1
clone_size: .
v_call: TRBV29-1
cdr3_nt: TGCAGCGGGGGAAAAAATGAGCAGTTCTTC
cdr3_aa: CSGGKNEQFF

d_call: .
j_call: TRBJ2-2
clone_size: .
v_call: TRBV28
cdr3_nt: TGTGCCAGCATCCCTGGGGGTGTTGATACCGGGGAGCTGTTTTTT
cdr3_aa: CASIPGGVDTGELFF

d_call: .
j_call: TRBJ2-3
clone_size: .
v_call: TRBV6-4
cdr3_nt: TGTGCCAGCAGTGACTCTTTTGAGAGGGATACGCAGTATTTT
cdr3_aa: CASSDSFERDTQYF

d_call: .
j_call: TRBJ2-7
clone_size: .
v_call: TRBV6-5
cdr3_nt: TGTGCCAGCAGTGGAACTTTCTCCAACGAGCAGTACTTC
cdr3_aa: CASSGTFSNEQYF

d_call: .
j_call: TRBJ1-2
clone_size: .
v_call: TRBV18
cdr3_nt: TGTGCCAGCTCACCAATTGGATCAGGGCCTGAACGCTATGGCTACACCTTC
cdr3_aa: CASSPIGSGPERYGYTF

d_call: TRBD2
j_call: TRBJ2-7
clone_size: .
v_call: TRBV5-4
cdr3_nt: TGTGCCAGCAGCAGTAGCGGGGGGGCCGGTACCGTCTACGAGCAGTACTTC
cdr3_aa: CASSSSGGAGTVYEQYF

d_call: .
j_call: TRBJ2-3
clone_size: .
v_call: TRBV25-1
cdr3_nt: TGCGCCAGCAGTGAGACCCCCGCTAGCACAGATACGCAGTATTTT
cdr3_aa: CASSETPASTDTQYF

d_call: .
j_call: TRBJ1-3
clone_size: .
v_call: TRBV9
cdr3_nt: TGTGCCAGCGGTGTAGGGCCTGGAAACACCATATATTTT
cdr3_aa: CASGVGPGNTIYF

d_call: .
j_call: TRBJ1-2
clone_size: .
v_call: TRBV5-5
cdr3_nt: TGTGCCAGCAGCTTGGATACAGGCCTCAACTATGGCTACACCTTC
cdr3_aa: CASSLDTGLNYGYTF

d_call: .
j_call: TRBJ2-5
clone_size: .
v_call: TRBV30
cdr3_nt: TGTGCCTGGAGTGTACTGGCTAGCCAGGAGACCCAGTACTTC
cdr3_aa: CAWSVLASQETQYF

d_call: .
j_call: TRBJ1-2
clone_size: .
v_call: TRBV5-1
cdr3_nt: TGCGCCAGCAGCTCTAGCCGGGGAGGCTACACCTTC
cdr3_aa: CASSSSRGGYTF

d_call: TRBD1
j_call: TRBJ2-3
clone_size: .
v_call: TRBV27
cdr3_nt: TGTGCCAGCAGACCTTACTGGGACAGAGCTAGCACAGATACGCAGTATTTT
cdr3_aa: CASRPYWDRASTDTQYF

d_call: .
j_call: TRBJ1-2
clone_size: .
v_call: TRBV18
cdr3_nt: TGTGCCAGCTCCCGCAGGGAGGGCATCGAAGGCTACACCTTC
cdr3_aa: CASSRREGIEGYTF

d_call: .
j_call: TRBJ2-7
clone_size: .
v_call: TRBV5-6
cdr3_nt: TGTGCCAGCAGCTTGCCAGGAACCCACGAGCAGTACTTC
cdr3_aa: CASSLPGTHEQYF

d_call: .
j_call: TRBJ2-1
clone_size: .
v_call: TRBV5-4
cdr3_nt: TGTGCCAGCAGCACGGGGGTCGAGAAGGGTCCCCACAATGAGCAGTTCTTC
cdr3_aa: CASSTGVEKGPHNEQFF

d_call: .
j_call: TRBJ1-1
clone_size: .
v_call: TRBV5-5
cdr3_nt: TGTGCCAGCAGCAATGAACAGGGGAACACTGAAGCTTTCTTT
cdr3_aa: CASSNEQGNTEAFF